This T cell receptor (beta chain) is from a study of blood T cell repertoires in COVID-19. Cohorts were determined from participant-reported clinical history. The V gene's germline CDR1 is SNHLY and CDR2 FYNNEI. The trim removed 7 bases at V and 5 bases at J, leaving 5 bases unmatched. CDR3 length equals 14 residues. This clone occurred a few times. Libraries were prepared by immunoSEQ multiplex PCR; TCRdb keeps only in-frame clonotypes and omits some of them. Among approximately 300,000 clones, around nine tenths were seen once, and the ten largest hold approximately 2.6%. What was sequenced was PBMCs or T cells enriched from blood (not recorded which). This clonotype was sampled from a woman aged 18-30 years who had recovered from COVID-19. The rearrangement joins TRBV2 to TRBJ2-7, with 13 bases fitting TRBD2. CDR3 protein: CASNGLAGEDEQYF. The CDR3 DNA reads as TGTGCCAGCAACGGACTAGCGGGAGAAGACGAGCAGTACTTC.